The 25 T cell receptor beta chains given below trace back to one sample, sequenced in a study of lymphopenia after photon versus proton radiotherapy. Assay: immunoSEQ multiplex PCR; the TCRdb copy retains only in-frame clones and omits some. The table shows about 7,300 clones, with roughly 89% occurring only once. The material was peripheral blood, obtained from a patient treated with photon-based radiotherapy. All receptors come from a man aged 55 to 70 with cholangiocarcinoma.

The chain has TRBV11-3 and TRBJ2-3; a possible D gene is TRBD1 (6 bases). V was cut by 5 bases and J by 4 bases, with 13 bases left in between. The CDR3 runs to 14 residues. Germline CDR1 is SGHNT and CDR2 is YENEEA. The CDR3 nucleotides read TGTGCCAGCAGCCCCGACAGGAACGCAGATACGCAGTATTTT. It encodes CASSPDRNADTQYF.

The V gene is TRBV5-1, the J gene TRBJ2-1; TRBD1 agrees at 11 bases. CDR1 SGHRS and CDR2 YFSETQ come from the germline V gene. J gave up 7 bases and V 1 base, and 4 bases lay outside the gene matches. The CDR3 consists of 15 residues. The CDR3 loop is CASSLWGQGGNEQFF. For the CDR3, the DNA is TGCGCCAGCAGCTTGTGGGGACAGGGGGGTAATGAGCAGTTCTTC.

This sequence joins TRBV13 and TRBJ1-1; tentatively, D is TRBD1 (6 bases). This CDR3 is built from 14 residues. Trimming cost V 2 bases and J 5 bases, with 12 bases left between them. The germline V gene has CDR1 PRHDT and CDR2 FYEKMQ (reference sequence). DNA of the CDR3: TGTGCCAGCAGCTTACGTGAAGGGGGTACTGAAGCTTTCTTT. Its translation: CASSLREGGTEAFF.

J is TRBJ1-1 and V is TRBV6-5; the D is unclear. This CDR3 is 14 amino acids long. The V gene lost 5 bases and the J gene lost 5 bases, with 15 bases spanning the gap. Germline V gene data show CDR1 as MNHEY and CDR2 as SVGAGI. The CDR3 protein is CASSVRLPETEAFF. The CDR3 DNA is TGTGCCAGCAGTGTACGGCTCCCGGAGACTGAAGCTTTCTTT.

This CDR3 reads CASSQEWGGEDYNEQFF. DNA for the CDR3: TGTGCCAGCAGCCAAGAATGGGGCGGAGAAGACTACAATGAGCAGTTCTTC. V gene TRBV14 combines with J gene TRBJ2-1; tentative D call: TRBD1 (5 bases). CDR1 is SGHDN and CDR2 is FVKESK in the germline V gene. CDR3 length equals 17 residues. V lost 0 bases to trimming and J lost 3 bases, with 15 bases between them.

This clone was observed a handful of times. The gene calls are TRBV7-8 and TRBJ2-3, with D perhaps matching TRBD2 (5 bases). Deletions cut 3 bases from V and 1 base from J, with 14 bases between. Per germline, CDR1 SGHVS and CDR2 FQNEAQ. This CDR3 is built from 16 residues. The CDR3: CASSFEGRIGTDTQYF. DNA for the CDR3: TGTGCCAGCAGCTTCGAGGGCAGGATTGGCACAGATACGCAGTATTTT.

In its sample, this clone was seen once. The rearrangement joins TRBV6-1 to TRBJ1-5; unclear D gene. The CDR3 is made up of 15 amino acids. V was cut by 0 bases and J by 7 bases, with 13 bases left in between. Germline loops: CDR1 MNHNS, CDR2 SASEGT. The CDR3 loop reads CASSEAMAGGQPQHF. DNA for the CDR3: TGTGCCAGCAGTGAAGCGATGGCAGGTGGGCAGCCCCAGCATTTT.

V is TRBV2 and J is TRBJ2-3, with 8 bases identical to TRBD1. V shed 7 bases, J shed 6 bases, and the junction held 15 bases outside the gene matches. Germline-derived CDR1 and CDR2 are SNHLY and FYNNEI. This CDR3 has 16 amino acids. This CDR3 reads CASIPRTGYRSDTQYF. CDR3 DNA sequence: TGTGCCAGCATTCCCAGGACAGGGTATCGTTCGGATACGCAGTATTTT.

This chain joins TRBV5-1 and TRBJ1-5; D is unresolved. The CDR3 is 14 residues long. Germline CDR1 reads SGHRS; CDR2 reads YFSETQ. Trimming shortened V by 5 bases and J by 9 bases, and 18 bases separated the two germline ends. The CDR3 region has the DNA TGCGCCAGCAGAGCTTCAGGAGCCCCAGGGCCCCAGCATTTT. Amino acids: CASRASGAPGPQHF.

With regard to this clone: The germline gene is not matched at one end of the junction; a read error may be the cause. CDR3 sequence (DNA): TGTGCCAGCAGCGCATTCGACAAAAATGGATTT. Translated: CASSAFDKNGF. The rearrangement uses TRBV9 and TRBJ1-4; no reliable D call. This CDR3 spans 11 amino acids. Germline CDR1 and CDR2: SGDLS and YYNGEE.

The rearrangement uses TRBV19 and TRBJ2-7; D gene uncertain. V lost 5 bases and J lost 2, with 10 bases in between. Germline values: CDR1 LNHDA, CDR2 SQIVND (reference sequence). CDR3 size: 13 residues. CDR3 nucleotide sequence: TGTGCCAGTAGTGCCCGTCCAGCCTACGAGCAGTACTTC. As protein: CASSARPAYEQYF.

The genes are TRBV19 and TRBJ1-1; possible D gene TRBD1, 6 bases. V was clipped by 1 base and J by 4 bases, with 16 bases between them. The CDR3 sequence is 16 residues long. Germline CDR1 reads LNHDA; CDR2 reads SQIVND (reference sequence). The CDR3 DNA reads TGTGCCAGTAGTATAGTATTTGGGGGCGAGGTCACTGAAGCTTTCTTT. It yields the protein CASSIVFGGEVTEAFF.

The chain carries TRBV18 and TRBJ1-1; D is undetermined. CDR1 is KGHSH and CDR2 is LQKENI in the germline V gene. The V end was cut by 5 bases, the J end by 1 base, with 11 bases between. The CDR3 runs to 14 residues. CDR3 protein: CASSETLQNTEAFF. The CDR3, as DNA: TGTGCCAGCTCAGAAACATTGCAGAACACTGAAGCTTTCTTT.

The sample holds a few counts of this clone. Other DNA sequences within the sample encode an identical CDR3. The chain has TRBV20-1 and TRBJ2-3; D is unclear. V gave up 6 bases and J gave up 2 bases, with 6 bases separating them. CDR3 length: 11 amino acids. Germline assignment: CDR1 DFQATT and CDR2 SNEGSKA (reference sequence). The CDR3 sequence is CSAETTDTQYF. Written as DNA, the CDR3 is TGCAGTGCCGAGACCACAGATACGCAGTATTTT.

V usage is TRBV6-5 and J usage is TRBJ1-2; D possibly corresponds to TRBD1 (6 bases). The germline V gene encodes CDR1 MNHEY and CDR2 SVGAGI. Trimming took off 9 bases at V and 4 bases at J, with 21 bases between the two ends. This CDR3 has 15 amino acids. For the CDR3, the DNA is TGTGCCAGTCTCCCCGGGGCGGTGGACAGCTATGGCTACACCTTC. This encodes CASLPGAVDSYGYTF.

The chain has TRBV7-9 and TRBJ2-3; a weak D match, TRBD1 (5 bases). This CDR3 has 15 residues. Germline lookup yields CDR1 SEHNR and CDR2 FQNEAQ (reference sequence). V gave up 2 bases and J gave up 0 bases, with 9 bases separating them. CDR3 loop: CASSLRAGSTDTQYF. CDR3 DNA: TGTGCCAGCAGCTTAAGGGCAGGGAGCACAGATACGCAGTATTTT.

The chain recombines TRBV20-1 with TRBJ1-2; D is undetermined. CDR3 length equals 11 residues. Germline CDR1 reads DFQATT; CDR2 reads SNEGSKA (reference sequence). Trimming removed 7 bases from V and 5 bases from J, with 11 bases in between. The chain's CDR3 is CSGIRGYGYTF. The DNA of the CDR3 is TGCAGTGGAATAAGAGGGTATGGCTACACCTTC.

The chain recombines TRBV7-6 with TRBJ2-7; D may be TRBD2 (6 bases). Germline V gives CDR1 SGHVS, CDR2 FNYEAQ. V was pared by 1 base and J by 3 bases, with 16 bases between. The CDR3 is 16 amino acids. The CDR3 reads CASSLVFPGRFYEQYF. DNA for the CDR3: TGTGCCAGCAGCTTAGTCTTCCCAGGGAGGTTCTACGAGCAGTACTTC.

The CDR3 reads CASSLELAGDYEQYF. The CDR3 bases are TGTGCCAGCAGCTTAGAACTAGCGGGAGACTACGAGCAGTACTTC. The V and J genes are TRBV5-4 and TRBJ2-7, with 11 bases identical to TRBD2. The CDR3 contains 15 residues. Per the germline V gene, CDR1 is SGHNT and CDR2 is YYREEE (reference sequence). With 2 bases clipped from V and 3 bases from J, the junction kept 4 bases outside the gene matches.

The chain has TRBV6-6 and TRBJ2-2, with 9 bases aligning to TRBD1. Trimming cost V 7 bases and J 3 bases; bases outside gene matches: 3. Germline V gives CDR1 MNHNY, CDR2 SVGAGI (reference sequence). The CDR3 has 14 amino acids. As DNA, the CDR3 is TGTGCCAGCAAAGGGACAGGGTACACCGGGGAGCTGTTTTTT. Translated: CASKGTGYTGELFF.

This clone was seen a single time. This chain links TRBV11-3 with TRBJ1-6; no clear D gene. Germline CDR1 reads SGHNT; CDR2 reads YENEEA. Trimming took 2 bases from V and 6 from J, leaving 11 bases between them. This CDR3 comprises 15 residues. CDR3 bases: TGTGCCAGCAGCTTAACTCGACTGGGTAATTCACCCCTCCACTTT. It specifies CASSLTRLGNSPLHF. The variable domain in full, completed from reference TRBV11-3 and TRBJ1-6, reads EAGVVQSPRYKIIEKKQPVAFWCNPISGHNTLYWYLQNLGQGPELLIRYENEEAVDDSQLPKDRFSAERLKGVDSTLKIQPAELGDSAVYLCASSLTRLGNSPLHFGNGTRLTVT.

The genes are TRBV5-1 and TRBJ1-2; possibly TRBD1 for D (6 bases). V gave up 3 bases and J gave up 1 base, with 13 bases separating them. The CDR3 spans 15 residues. Germline V CDR1 and CDR2: SGHRS, YFSETQ. CDR3 bases: TGCGCCAGCAGCTCCGGACAGACCGTTAACTATGGCTACACCTTC. It translates to CASSSGQTVNYGYTF.

V is TRBV7-3 and J is TRBJ2-7, with 7 bases aligning to TRBD2. The germline V gene has CDR1 SGHTA and CDR2 FQGTGA. V was clipped by 1 base and J by 0 bases; unmatched bases: 0. The CDR3 runs 14 residues. The CDR3 loop reads CASSLSGSSYEQYF. The CDR3 nucleotides are TGTGCCAGCAGCTTAAGCGGGAGCTCCTACGAGCAGTACTTC.

This rearrangement joins TRBV4-2 to TRBJ2-3, with D possibly matching TRBD2 (6 bases). V was pared by 0 bases and J by 1 base, with 14 bases between. Germline V CDR1 and CDR2: LGHNA, YNFKEQ. The CDR3 extends over 17 amino acids. The CDR3, as DNA: TGTGCCAGCAGCCAAGACCCTAGGGCTAGCGGCACAGATACGCAGTATTTT. Translation gives CASSQDPRASGTDTQYF.

The chain has TRBV9 and TRBJ2-2; 7 nucleotides align to TRBD1. The CDR3 consists of 16 residues. J gave up 1 base and V 0 bases, and 3 bases lay outside the gene matches. Germline V gene data show CDR1 as SGDLS and CDR2 as YYNGEE. This CDR3 is CASSVARGLNTGELFF. In nucleotides, the CDR3 is TGTGCCAGCAGCGTAGCTAGGGGGCTGAACACCGGGGAGCTGTTTTTT.